This T cell receptor beta chain was found in a study of T cell responses to AZD1222 COVID-19 vaccine. V dropped 2 bases and J dropped 9 bases, with 16 bases sitting between them. Germline CDR1 and CDR2: MNHEY and SVGAGI. This CDR3 is built from 14 residues. Overall study results and limits: Baseline serostatus was positive in only six AZD1222 recipients.

With regard to this clone: No antigen is known for it.

Generated by immunoSEQ multiplex PCR, the TCRdb table keeps only in-frame clones and is missing some. The sample includes roughly 180,000 clones, around 94% of them seen just once. The V call is TRBV6-5, the J call TRBJ1-2, with a weak D call TRBD1 (6 bases). This sample comprised peripheral blood, obtained 28 days after the second AZD1222 dose. This sequence was found in an adult who received the AZD1222 COVID-19 vaccine. CDR3 DNA: TGTGCCAGCAGTTACATGGGCCAGGGGCTCAGCTACACCTTC. Protein sequence: CASSYMGQGLSYTF.